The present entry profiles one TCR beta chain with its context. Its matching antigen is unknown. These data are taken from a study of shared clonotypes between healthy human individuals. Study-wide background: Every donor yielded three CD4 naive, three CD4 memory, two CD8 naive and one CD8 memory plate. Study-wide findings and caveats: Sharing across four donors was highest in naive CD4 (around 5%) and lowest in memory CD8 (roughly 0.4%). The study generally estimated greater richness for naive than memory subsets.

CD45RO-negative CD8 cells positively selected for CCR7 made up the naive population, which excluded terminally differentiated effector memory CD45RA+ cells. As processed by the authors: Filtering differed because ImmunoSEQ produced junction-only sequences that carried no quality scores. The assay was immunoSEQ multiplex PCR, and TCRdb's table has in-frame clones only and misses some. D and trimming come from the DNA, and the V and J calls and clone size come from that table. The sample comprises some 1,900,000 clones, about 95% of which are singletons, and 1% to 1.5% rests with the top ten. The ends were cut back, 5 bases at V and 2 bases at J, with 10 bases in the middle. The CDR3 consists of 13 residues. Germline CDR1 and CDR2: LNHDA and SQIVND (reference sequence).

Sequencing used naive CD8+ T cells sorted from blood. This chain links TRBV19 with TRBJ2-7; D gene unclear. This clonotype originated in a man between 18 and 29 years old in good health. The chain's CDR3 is CASSHGPAYEQYF. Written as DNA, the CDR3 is TGTGCCAGTAGTCACGGTCCCGCCTACGAGCAGTACTTC.